This TCR beta chain was observed in a study of shared clonotypes between healthy human individuals. Sequenced by immunoSEQ multiplex PCR; TCRdb stores in-frame clones only, minus some. The sample contains more than 2,000,000 clones, around nine tenths of which appear only once. Findings and caveats of the study: The rarefaction results pointed to incomplete sorted-subset sequencing despite large depth.

Germline V gives CDR1 SEHNR, CDR2 FQNEAQ (reference sequence). V was pared by 3 bases and J by 1 base, with 9 bases between. The CDR3 loop spans 14 amino acids. As concerns this clone: Its specificity is unknown.

This receptor was obtained from a young man in good health. The specimen was naive CD4+ T cells sorted from blood. Specified subset: CD45RA+ positively selected. The V gene is TRBV7-9, the J gene TRBJ2-5, with a weak D call TRBD1 (5 bases). The CDR3 DNA sequence: TGTGCCAGCAGCTTTGGGGCGGCCCAAGAGACCCAGTACTTC. It specifies CASSFGAAQETQYF.